One and the same sample provided the 8 T cell receptor beta chains below, sequenced in a study of identical twins. TCRdb reprocessed the 5' RACE reads with MiXCR, giving one entry per CDR3 protein. The repertoire has approximately 700,000 distinct CDR3 sequences, less than 7% of them found once; the top ten carry 1.5% to 2%. What was sequenced was naive T cells sorted from blood. Receptors originate from a man younger than 35 in good health.

This clonotype was seen many times. CDR3 in DNA: TGTGCCAGCAGTCCCTCCCGGACCAGATTGGGGATCACAGATACGCAGTATTTT. Translated: CASSPSRTRLGITDTQYF. This sequence joins TRBV12-3 or TRBV12-4 and TRBJ2-3; D not certain. The CDR3 spans 18 residues. Trimming cost V 5 bases and J 2 bases, with 23 bases left between them.

The chain is built from TRBV3-1 and TRBJ2-3; 11 bases are a match to TRBD2. Germline V gene data show CDR1 as LGHDT and CDR2 as YNNKEL (reference sequence). With V trimmed by 4 bases and J by 4 bases, 7 bases remained unmatched. The CDR3 runs 16 residues. CDR3 DNA sequence: TGTGCCAGCAGCCCCACCCTAGCGGGAGGTGCAGATACGCAGTATTTT. Protein product: CASSPTLAGGADTQYF.

Many counts were recorded for this clonotype. The V gene is TRBV5-1, the J gene TRBJ2-3; 7 bases map to TRBD2. Germline CDR1 is SGHRS and CDR2 is YFSETQ. Trimming cost V 4 bases and J 3 bases; bases outside gene matches: 5. The length of the CDR3 is 14 residues. Written as DNA, the CDR3 is TGCGCCAGCAGCGGCGGGAGTGGAACAGATACGCAGTATTTT. Its translation: CASSGGSGTDTQYF.

This clonotype was recorded at least ten times. The chain employs TRBV7-8 and TRBJ2-1; 7 nucleotides agree with TRBD2. The CDR3 has 14 amino acids. CDR1 is SGHVS, CDR2 FQNEAQ, per germline. The V segment lost 5 bases and the J segment 6 bases; nucleotides outside the gene matches: 7. This CDR3 is CASSARLAGNEQFF. CDR3 in DNA: TGTGCCAGCAGCGCCAGACTAGCAGGCAATGAGCAGTTCTTC.

The chain recombines TRBV6-1 with TRBJ1-5; D may be TRBD1 (5 bases). The CDR3 runs 14 residues. In germline, CDR1 is MNHNS, CDR2 SASEGT. V lost 6 bases and J 4 bases, leaving 13 bases between the germline ends. The CDR3 nucleotides read TGTGCCAGCAGGACAGAGAGTTTTAATCAGCCCCAGCATTTT. Translation: CASRTESFNQPQHF.

In this sample, this clonotype turned up many times. The chain has TRBV4-1 and TRBJ2-3; D might be TRBD1 or TRBD2, each matching 5 bases. This CDR3 region has 15 residues. Trimming cost V 4 bases and J 6 bases, with 17 bases left between them. The germline V gene encodes CDR1 MGHRA and CDR2 YSYEKL. CDR3: CASSRSVTAADTQYF. The CDR3 nucleotides read TGCGCCAGCAGCCGTTCAGTGACAGCGGCGGATACGCAGTATTTT.

The sample holds a few counts of this clonotype. This sequence joins TRBV29-1 and TRBJ2-6; D is possibly TRBD1 (6 bases). Deletions cut 5 bases from V and 1 base from J, with 15 bases between. This CDR3 spans 16 amino acids. Germline V CDR1 and CDR2: SQVTM, ANQGSEA. In DNA form, the CDR3 reads TGCAGCGTTATTCATCAGGGGCCGTCTGGGGCCAACGTCCTGACTTTC. It is translated as CSVIHQGPSGANVLTF.

The V and J genes are TRBV30 and TRBJ2-1, with TRBD2 matching over 9 bases. CDR1 GTSNPN and CDR2 SVGIG come from the germline V gene (reference sequence). The CDR3 runs to 15 residues. V lost 2 bases and J lost 1; bases outside the gene matches: 3. The CDR3 region is CAWSRAGGSYNEQFF. CDR3 in DNA: TGTGCCTGGAGTCGGGCGGGAGGGTCCTACAATGAGCAGTTCTTC. Full variable domain (remainder filled in from reference TRBV30 and TRBJ2-1): SQTIHQWPATLVQPVGSPLSLECTVEGTSNPNLYWYRQAAGRGLQLLFYSVGIGQISSEVPQNLSASRPQDRQFILSSKKLLLSDSGFYLCAWSRAGGSYNEQFFGPGTRLTVL.